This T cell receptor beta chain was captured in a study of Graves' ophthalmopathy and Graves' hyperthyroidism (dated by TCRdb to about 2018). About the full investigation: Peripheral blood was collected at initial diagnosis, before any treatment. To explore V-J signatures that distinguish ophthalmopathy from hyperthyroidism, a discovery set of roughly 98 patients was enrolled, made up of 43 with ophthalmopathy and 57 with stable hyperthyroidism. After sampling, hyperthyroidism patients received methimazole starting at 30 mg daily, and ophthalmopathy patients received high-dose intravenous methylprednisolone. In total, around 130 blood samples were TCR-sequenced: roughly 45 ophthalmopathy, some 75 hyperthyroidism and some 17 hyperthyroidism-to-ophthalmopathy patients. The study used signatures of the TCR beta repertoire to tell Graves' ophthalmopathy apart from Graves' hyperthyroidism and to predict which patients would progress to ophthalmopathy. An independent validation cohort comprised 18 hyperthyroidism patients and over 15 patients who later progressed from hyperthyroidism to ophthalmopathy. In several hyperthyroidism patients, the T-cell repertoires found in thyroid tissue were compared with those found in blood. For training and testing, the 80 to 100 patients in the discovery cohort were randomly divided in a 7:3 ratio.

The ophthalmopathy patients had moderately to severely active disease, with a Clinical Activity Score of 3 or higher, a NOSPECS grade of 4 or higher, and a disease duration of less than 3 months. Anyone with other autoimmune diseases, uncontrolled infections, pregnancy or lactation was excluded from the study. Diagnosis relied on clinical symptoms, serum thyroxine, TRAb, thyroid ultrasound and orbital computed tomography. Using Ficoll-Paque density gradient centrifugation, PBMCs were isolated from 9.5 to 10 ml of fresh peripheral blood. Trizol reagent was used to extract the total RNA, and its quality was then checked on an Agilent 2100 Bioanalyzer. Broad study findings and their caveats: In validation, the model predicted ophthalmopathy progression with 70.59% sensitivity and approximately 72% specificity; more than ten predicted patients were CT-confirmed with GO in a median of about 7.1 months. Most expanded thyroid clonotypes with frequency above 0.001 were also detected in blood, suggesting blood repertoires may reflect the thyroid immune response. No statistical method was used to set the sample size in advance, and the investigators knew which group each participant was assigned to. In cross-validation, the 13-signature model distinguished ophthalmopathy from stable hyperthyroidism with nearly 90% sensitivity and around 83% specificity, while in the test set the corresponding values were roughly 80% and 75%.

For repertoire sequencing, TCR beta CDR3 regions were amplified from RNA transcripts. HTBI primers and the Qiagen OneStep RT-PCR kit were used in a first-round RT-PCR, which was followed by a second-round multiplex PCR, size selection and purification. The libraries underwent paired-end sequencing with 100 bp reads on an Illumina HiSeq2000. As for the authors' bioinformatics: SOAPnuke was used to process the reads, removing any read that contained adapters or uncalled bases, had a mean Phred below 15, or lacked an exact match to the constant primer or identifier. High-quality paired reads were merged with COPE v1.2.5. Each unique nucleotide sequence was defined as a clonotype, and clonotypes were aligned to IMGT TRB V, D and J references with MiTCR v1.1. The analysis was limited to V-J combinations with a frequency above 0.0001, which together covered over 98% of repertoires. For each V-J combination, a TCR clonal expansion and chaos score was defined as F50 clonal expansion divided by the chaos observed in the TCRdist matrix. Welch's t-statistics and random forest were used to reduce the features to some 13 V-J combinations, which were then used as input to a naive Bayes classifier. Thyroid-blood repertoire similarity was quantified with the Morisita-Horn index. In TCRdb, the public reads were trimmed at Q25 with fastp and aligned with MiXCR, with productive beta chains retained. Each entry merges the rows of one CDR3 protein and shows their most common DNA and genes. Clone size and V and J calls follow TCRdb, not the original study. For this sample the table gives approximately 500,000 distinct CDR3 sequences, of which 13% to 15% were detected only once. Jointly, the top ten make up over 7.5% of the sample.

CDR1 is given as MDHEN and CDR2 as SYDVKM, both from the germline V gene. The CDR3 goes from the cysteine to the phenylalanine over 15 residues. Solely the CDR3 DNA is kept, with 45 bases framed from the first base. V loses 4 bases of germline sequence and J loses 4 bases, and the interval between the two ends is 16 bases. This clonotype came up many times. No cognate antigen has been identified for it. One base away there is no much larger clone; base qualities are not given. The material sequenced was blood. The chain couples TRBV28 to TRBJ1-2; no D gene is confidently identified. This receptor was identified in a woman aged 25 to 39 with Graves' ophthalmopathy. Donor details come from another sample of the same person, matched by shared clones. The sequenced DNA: TGTGCCAGCAGTTCGCGGGTCTGGGTCGGCTATGGCTACACCTTC. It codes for CASSSRVWVGYGYTF.